This TCR beta chain was recovered during a study of shared T cell receptors in the human thymus. TCRdb's copy holds only in-frame clones and misses some; the assay was immunoSEQ multiplex PCR. The sample contains some 640,000 clones, approximately 87% of which appear only once. The V gene end was trimmed by 1 base and the J gene end by 5 bases; junction bases not matched to a gene: 9. The CDR3 contains 16 residues. The germline gives CDR1 MGHRA, CDR2 YSYEKL. These records were also assigned to another study, of human thymus T cells.

The specimen was thymocytes. This sequence joins TRBV4-1 and TRBJ1-1; 8 positions match TRBD1. The clonotype was recovered from a boy in the first two years of life with a congenital heart defect. This CDR3 reads CASSQGPSGGQTEAFF. The CDR3 region has the DNA TGCGCCAGCAGCCAAGGCCCCTCAGGGGGCCAAACTGAAGCTTTCTTT.